This T cell receptor (beta chain) originates from a study of T cells in tuberculosis. This clone was found once. Its antigen remains unknown. Repertoires were generated with immunoSEQ multiplex PCR, while TCRdb's copy carries only in-frame clones and drops some. The sample lists tens of thousands of clones; more than 90% were seen once. Germline lookup yields CDR1 ENHRY and CDR2 SYGVKD. The CDR3 consists of 14 residues. J lost 2 bases, V lost 5 bases, and 3 bases had no gene match. Study-wide points: A GMM-specific repertoire classifier reached about 90% accuracy, AUROC around 0.87. Smaller distances to GMM-specific TCRs suggested their expansion in active tuberculosis. Cases with active tuberculosis were adults, while controls were adolescents.

The sample consisted of PBMCs. The origin of this receptor is a donor aged 10-29 years with latent tuberculosis or without tuberculosis infection. The V and J genes are TRBV10-3 and TRBJ1-3, with 7 bases aligning to TRBD1. The CDR3 spells CAISPGTAGNTIYF. The CDR3 DNA reads TGTGCCATCAGTCCCGGGACAGCTGGAAACACCATATATTTT.